This passage covers 11 T cell receptor beta chains from one sample sequenced in a study of blood T cell repertoires in COVID-19. Only in-frame clones appear in the TCRdb table, and some are missing; sequencing was by immunoSEQ multiplex PCR. The sample has approximately 280,000 clones, 88% seen once. Sample: peripheral blood. The receptors were gathered from a man younger than 30 with active or convalescent COVID-19.

This chain links TRBV15 with TRBJ2-5; 9 nucleotides agree with TRBD2. This CDR3 is 16 amino acids long. Per germline, CDR1 LNHNV and CDR2 YYDKDF (reference sequence). Trimming took 0 bases from V and 1 from J; bases not matched to a gene: 3. The CDR3, as DNA: TGTGCCACCAGCAGAGATGGGCGGGGGGGCCAAGAGACCCAGTACTTC. It yields the protein CATSRDGRGGQETQYF.

The DNA for the CDR3 is TGTGCCAGCAGTTTAGCGGCCTTCCAGCCCCAGCATTTT. This sequence encodes CASSLAAFQPQHF. V gene TRBV27 combines with J gene TRBJ1-5; D gene uncertain. The CDR3 runs 13 residues. Germline values: CDR1 MNHEY, CDR2 SMNVEV (reference sequence). V was pared by 2 bases and J by 7 bases, with 9 bases between.

This chain uses TRBV24-1 with TRBJ2-1, with D perhaps matching TRBD1 (6 bases). This CDR3 is built from 15 residues. CDR1 is KGHDR, CDR2 SFDVKD, per germline. V was pared by 3 bases and J by 5 bases, with 13 bases between. As DNA, the CDR3 is TGTGCCACCAGTGATCCCACCGAGGGGGACAATGAGCAGTTCTTC. Protein sequence: CATSDPTEGDNEQFF.

The rearrangement uses TRBV9 and TRBJ1-6; 12 bases line up with TRBD1. The CDR3 has 17 amino acids. V was pared by 5 bases and J by 1 base, with 4 bases of the junction left unmatched. Germline CDR1 and CDR2: SGDLS and YYNGEE. The CDR3 here is CASSGTGGKSYNSPLHF. The CDR3 DNA reads TGTGCCAGCAGTGGGACAGGGGGCAAGTCCTATAATTCACCCCTCCACTTT.

The V gene is TRBV11-2, the J gene TRBJ1-2, with D perhaps matching TRBD1 (6 bases). Trimming removed 5 bases from V and 6 bases from J, with 16 bases in between. The CDR3 loop spans 14 amino acids. CDR1 SGHAT and CDR2 FQNNGV come from the germline V gene. The DNA for the CDR3 is TGTGCCAGCAGCCCAATGTTCAGGGGTCATGGCTACACCTTC. As protein: CASSPMFRGHGYTF.

The rearrangement joins TRBV6-1 to TRBJ1-3, with D tentatively TRBD1 (5 bases). Trimming took 4 bases from V and 0 from J, leaving 13 bases between them. Germline CDR1 MNHNS, CDR2 SASEGT. The CDR3 extends over 16 amino acids. The CDR3 reads CASSGQTLGSGNTIYF. Here the CDR3 DNA reads TGTGCCAGCAGTGGACAGACCCTTGGCTCTGGAAACACCATATATTTT.

To note about this clone: Mismatch with germline at one junction end may stem from a read error. CDR3 sequence reads: CARGLGQKLSYEQYF. CDR3 nucleotide sequence: TGTGCTAGAGGTTTGGGACAGAAACTCTCCTACGAGCAGTACTTC. The chain couples TRBV12-5 to TRBJ2-7; the match to TRBD1 covers 7 bases. The length of the CDR3 is 15 residues. The germline gives CDR1 LGHNT, CDR2 FRNRAP.

The chain combines TRBV13 with TRBJ1-1; 7 bases are a match to TRBD1. The CDR3 is 16 residues long. Germline V gene sequence: CDR1 PRHDT, CDR2 FYEKMQ (reference sequence). The J segment lost 1 base and the V segment lost 5 bases, leaving 10 bases of the junction unmatched. The CDR3 DNA is TGTGCCAGCAGCCCCCGGACAGGAAGGGCGAACACTGAAGCTTTCTTT. Amino acid sequence: CASSPRTGRANTEAFF.

The rearrangement uses TRBV2 and TRBJ1-1; a weak D match, TRBD1 (6 bases). The V gene lost 6 bases and the J gene lost 6 bases, with 20 bases spanning the gap. CDR1 is SNHLY, CDR2 FYNNEI, per germline. CDR3 length: 15 residues. The DNA for the CDR3 is TGTGCCAGCAGGATACCCTGGGGGGGGCGGGCTGAAGCTTTCTTT. Translated, it gives CASRIPWGGRAEAFF.

The genes are TRBV6-2 or TRBV6-3 and TRBJ2-5; 9 bases are a match to TRBD2. CDR3 length equals 15 residues. Per germline, CDR1 MNHEY and CDR2 SVGEGT. Trimming removed 0 bases from V and 1 base from J; junction bases left unmatched: 0. CDR3 protein: CASSYSSGGQETQYF. The CDR3 DNA follows: TGTGCCAGCAGTTACTCTAGCGGGGGCCAAGAGACCCAGTACTTC.

The chain combines TRBV5-1 with TRBJ2-2, with D perhaps matching TRBD2 (6 bases). Trimming removed 0 bases from V and 2 bases from J, with 11 bases in between. The CDR3 extends over 16 amino acids. Germline CDR1 SGHRS, CDR2 YFSETQ. CDR3 nucleotides: TGCGCCAGCAGCTTGGACGCGGGGAGTAACACCGGGGAGCTGTTTTTT. This sequence encodes CASSLDAGSNTGELFF. The full variable domain, completed using reference TRBV5-1 and TRBJ2-2, is KAGVTQTPRYLIKTRGQQVTLSCSPISGHRSVSWYQQTPGQGLQFLFEYFSETQRNKGNFPGRFSGRQFSNSRSEMNVSTLELGDSALYLCASSLDAGSNTGELFFGEGSRLTVL.